The 24 T cell receptor beta chains reported below all come from one sample, sequenced in a study of blood T cell repertoires in COVID-19. Using immunoSEQ multiplex PCR, the repertoire was profiled, and TCRdb retains in-frame clones only, with some absent. The sample lists 50,000 or so clones; 70% to 90% were seen once. The source material was peripheral blood. The receptors originated from a human donor in a cohort sampled during active COVID-19.

The chain links TRBV19 to TRBJ2-3; D perhaps matches TRBD1 (5 bases). Per the germline V gene, CDR1 is LNHDA and CDR2 is SQIVND (reference sequence). This CDR3 has 13 residues. Trimming removed 5 bases from V and 4 bases from J, with 10 bases in between. The CDR3 nucleotides are TGTGCCAGTAGTGGCCGACAGTCAGATACGCAGTATTTT. Amino acids: CASSGRQSDTQYF.

This clone has a handful of counts. V usage is TRBV7-9 and J usage is TRBJ1-1; D not resolved. This CDR3 comprises 13 residues. V was clipped by 4 bases and J by 1 base, with 7 bases between them. The germline CDR1 and CDR2 sequences are SEHNR and FQNEAQ (reference sequence). CDR3 sequence reads: CASSSAGNTEAFF. In DNA, the CDR3 is TGTGCCAGCAGCTCGGCAGGGAACACTGAAGCTTTCTTT.

The chain recombines TRBV12-3 or TRBV12-4 with TRBJ2-1; D is perhaps TRBD2 (5 bases). V was clipped by 6 bases and J by 4 bases, with 10 bases between them. This CDR3 is built from 13 residues. The CDR3 is CASSPTSYNEQFF. The CDR3 nucleotides are TGTGCCAGCAGCCCCACTAGTTACAATGAGCAGTTCTTC.

The chain joins TRBV7-2 to TRBJ2-3; 10 positions match TRBD1. This CDR3 comprises 16 residues. The germline gives CDR1 SGHTA, CDR2 FQGNSA. V lost 4 bases, J lost 5 bases, and 9 bases stayed unmatched. CDR3 DNA sequence: TGTGCCAGCAGCTCGAGGGACAGGGGATGGTTAGATACGCAGTATTTT. Translation gives CASSSRDRGWLDTQYF.

V and J are TRBV24-1 and TRBJ2-3; 8 nucleotides line up with TRBD1. The CDR3 runs to 17 residues. Germline lookup yields CDR1 KGHDR and CDR2 SFDVKD. V trimming: 4 bases; J trimming: 4 bases; junction bases outside the gene matches: 12. CDR3: CATSDPGQGGQPDTQYF. The DNA for the CDR3 is TGTGCCACCAGTGACCCCGGACAGGGTGGTCAGCCAGATACGCAGTATTTT.

CDR3 residues: CASSADRVCTEAFF. Here the CDR3 DNA reads TGTGCCAGCAGCGCAGACAGGGTGTGCACTGAAGCTTTCTTT. The V call is TRBV21-1, the J call TRBJ1-1; the listed D gene, TRBD1, was not tested against the DNA. TRBV21-1 constitutes a pseudogene. The CDR3 totals 14 residues.

This clone was seen once. The V gene is TRBV12-5, the J gene TRBJ1-1; D is perhaps TRBD1 (6 bases). V gave up 1 base and J gave up 10 bases, with 13 bases separating them. The CDR3 has 13 amino acids. Germline V gene sequence: CDR1 LGHNT, CDR2 FRNRAP. The DNA for the CDR3 is TGTGCTAGTGGTTTGGCAATGACAGGCGGAGCTTTCTTT. It encodes CASGLAMTGGAFF.

This clone was found a few times. CDR3 residues: CASSPGGQGYEQYF. CDR3 in DNA: TGTGCCAGCAGTCCAGGGGGACAGGGTTACGAGCAGTACTTC. The chain carries TRBV28 and TRBJ2-7; the match to TRBD1 covers 9 bases. From germline, CDR1 is MDHEN and CDR2 SYDVKM. The trim removed 5 bases at V and 4 bases at J, leaving 6 bases unmatched. The CDR3 has 14 residues.

In this sample, this clone turned up a few times. The chain recombines TRBV19 with TRBJ1-5, with 7 bases fitting TRBD1. The CDR3 extends over 14 amino acids. V shed 10 bases, J shed 2 bases, and the junction held 8 bases outside the gene matches. In germline, CDR1 is LNHDA, CDR2 SQIVND (reference sequence). The CDR3 loop is CATSDRAGNQPQHF. The CDR3 DNA sequence: TGTGCCACCTCCGACAGGGCTGGCAATCAGCCCCAGCATTTT. Supplemented by reference TRBV19 and TRBJ1-5, the full variable domain reads DGGITQSPKYLFRKEGQNVTLSCEQNLNHDAMYWYRQDPGQGLRLIYYSQIVNDFQKGDIAEGYSVSREKKESFPLTVTSAQKNPTAFYLCATSDRAGNQPQHFGDGTRLSIL.

V gene TRBV11-3 combines with J gene TRBJ2-3; no clear D. V gave up 5 bases and J gave up 0 bases, with 12 bases separating them. This CDR3 spans 15 amino acids. The germline gives CDR1 SGHNT, CDR2 YENEEA. DNA of the CDR3: TGTGCCAGCAGCCCTGGTGGCGGTAGCACAGATACGCAGTATTTT. This encodes CASSPGGGSTDTQYF.

This sequence joins TRBV19 and TRBJ2-3; possibly TRBD1 for D (5 bases). The CDR3 totals 15 residues. Germline V gene lookup returns CDR1 LNHDA and CDR2 SQIVND (reference sequence). The V gene lost 0 bases and the J gene lost 4 bases, with 11 bases spanning the gap. CDR3 residues: CASSIEGRDADTQYF. The CDR3 coding sequence is TGTGCCAGTAGTATAGAGGGCAGGGATGCAGATACGCAGTATTTT.

The V call is TRBV5-6, the J call TRBJ1-5; TRBD1 matches at 7 bases. This CDR3 region has 16 residues. The germline V gene has CDR1 SGHDT and CDR2 YYEEEE. V was clipped by 3 bases and J by 0 bases; unmatched bases: 6. The CDR3: CASSSQGQYSNQPQHF. In DNA form, the CDR3 reads TGTGCCAGCAGCTCACAGGGGCAGTATAGCAATCAGCCCCAGCATTTT.

The chain recombines TRBV18 with TRBJ2-2; possibly TRBD2 for D (6 bases). Trimming removed 5 bases from V and 5 bases from J, with 12 bases in between. This CDR3 comprises 14 residues. Germline V gives CDR1 KGHSH, CDR2 LQKENI. CDR3 nucleotide sequence: TGTGCCAGCTCAGCTACGGAGGGGACCGGGGAGCTGTTTTTT. As protein: CASSATEGTGELFF.

The chain links TRBV28 to TRBJ2-5, with 7 bases aligning to TRBD2. Per the germline V gene, CDR1 is MDHEN and CDR2 is SYDVKM. This CDR3 comprises 13 residues. V shed 3 bases, J shed 4 bases, and the junction held 2 bases outside the gene matches. The CDR3 loop reads CASSFPGGETQYF. The CDR3, as DNA: TGTGCCAGCAGTTTTCCGGGGGGAGAGACCCAGTACTTC.

V and J are TRBV9 and TRBJ2-3; 13 bases line up with TRBD2. The CDR3 is 19 residues long. CDR1 is SGDLS and CDR2 is YYNGEE in the germline V gene. Trimming removed 7 bases from V and 0 bases from J; junction bases left unmatched: 14. The CDR3 DNA is TGTGCCAGCTCTGGACTAGCGGGGGTCAAACATCATAGCACAGATACGCAGTATTTT. Amino acid sequence: CASSGLAGVKHHSTDTQYF.

The chain is built from TRBV6-5 and TRBJ2-7, with 7 bases fitting TRBD2. The CDR3 spans 13 residues. CDR1 is MNHEY and CDR2 is SVGAGI in the germline V gene. J lost 6 bases, V lost 9 bases, and 11 bases had no gene match. CDR3 sequence reads: CASQAGQWREQYF. CDR3 bases: TGTGCCAGTCAAGCGGGGCAGTGGCGCGAGCAGTACTTC.

The chain is built from TRBV7-6 and TRBJ2-2, with D unclear. V was pared by 5 bases and J by 7 bases, with 14 bases between. This CDR3 spans 14 amino acids. Germline assignment: CDR1 SGHVS and CDR2 FNYEAQ. The CDR3 bases are TGTGCCAGCAGCCCAATTCGATCGGGCGGGGAGCTGTTTTTT. Protein product: CASSPIRSGGELFF.

This chain links TRBV5-1 with TRBJ2-7, with TRBD1 matching 9 bases. The germline gives CDR1 SGHRS, CDR2 YFSETQ. Trimming cost V 4 bases and J 7 bases; bases outside gene matches: 12. The CDR3 extends over 15 amino acids. The CDR3 DNA follows: TGCGCCAGCAGCACCTTAAAGGACAGGGGACCAGAGCAGTACTTC. It translates to CASSTLKDRGPEQYF.

This chain uses TRBV29-1 with TRBJ2-5; D is perhaps TRBD1 (6 bases). Germline V lookup: CDR1 SQVTM, CDR2 ANQGSEA. V lost 4 bases and J 4 bases, leaving 10 bases between the germline ends. The CDR3 totals 12 residues. CDR3 coding DNA: TGCAGCGTTGCCTCAGGGGCAGAGACCCAGTACTTC. Its protein is CSVASGAETQYF.

The genes are TRBV11-2 and TRBJ2-2, with D possibly being TRBD2 (6 bases). The CDR3 has 16 residues. V shed 4 bases and J shed 0 bases, with 12 bases lying between them. Germline V gene sequence: CDR1 SGHAT, CDR2 FQNNGV. The CDR3 here is CASSWGVGPNTGELFF. The CDR3 DNA is TGTGCCAGCAGCTGGGGGGTTGGGCCGAACACCGGGGAGCTGTTTTTT. Using reference TRBV11-2 and TRBJ2-2 for the parts outside the CDR3, the full variable domain is EAGVAQSPRYKIIEKRQSVAFWCNPISGHATLYWYQQILGQGPKLLIQFQNNGVVDDSQLPKDRFSAERLKGVDSTLKIQPAKLEDSAVYLCASSWGVGPNTGELFFGEGSRLTVL.

The chain combines TRBV19 with TRBJ2-1; 10 nucleotides line up with TRBD2. The CDR3 spans 16 residues. J lost 0 bases, V lost 3 bases, and 2 bases had no gene match. The germline V gene encodes CDR1 LNHDA and CDR2 SQIVND (reference sequence). The CDR3, as DNA: TGTGCCAGTAGTATGGCTAGCGGGGGCTCCTACAATGAGCAGTTCTTC. This encodes CASSMASGGSYNEQFF.

V and J are TRBV7-9 and TRBJ2-7, with TRBD1 matching 8 bases. There are 15 residues in the CDR3. V was pared by 5 bases and J by 2 bases, with 8 bases of the junction left unmatched. Germline V CDR1 and CDR2: SEHNR, FQNEAQ (reference sequence). The CDR3 here is CASSISQGAPYEQYF. As DNA, the CDR3 is TGTGCCAGCAGCATCAGTCAGGGGGCCCCCTACGAGCAGTACTTC.

This chain connects TRBV5-5 to TRBJ2-7, with D maybe TRBD1 (5 bases). CDR1 is SGHKS and CDR2 is YYEKEE in the germline V gene (reference sequence). Trimming took 4 bases from V and 2 from J, leaving 13 bases between them. The CDR3 totals 14 residues. CDR3 in DNA: TGTGCCAGCAGCCGCCCCGAGACAGCCTACGAGCAGTACGTC. It specifies CASSRPETAYEQYV.

This chain connects TRBV5-1 to TRBJ2-7, with 10 bases lining up with TRBD2. The CDR3 has 15 amino acids. With 4 bases clipped from V and 0 bases from J, the junction kept 4 bases outside the gene matches. Germline-derived CDR1 and CDR2 are SGHRS and YFSETQ. CDR3 region: CASSPGTSDSYEQYF. The CDR3 DNA reads as TGCGCCAGCAGCCCTGGGACTAGCGACTCCTACGAGCAGTACTTC.